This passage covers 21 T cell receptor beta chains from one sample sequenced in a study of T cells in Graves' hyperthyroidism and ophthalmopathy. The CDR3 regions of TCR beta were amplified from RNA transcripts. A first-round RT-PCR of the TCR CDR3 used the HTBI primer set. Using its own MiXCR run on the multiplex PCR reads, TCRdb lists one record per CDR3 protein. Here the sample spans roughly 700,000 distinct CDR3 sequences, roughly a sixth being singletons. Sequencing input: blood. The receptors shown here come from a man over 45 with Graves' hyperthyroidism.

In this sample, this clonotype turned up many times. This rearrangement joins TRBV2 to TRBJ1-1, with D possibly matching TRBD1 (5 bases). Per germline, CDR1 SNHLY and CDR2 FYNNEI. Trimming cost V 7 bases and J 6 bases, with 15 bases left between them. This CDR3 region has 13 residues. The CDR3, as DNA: TGTGCCAGCAAGCCAGGGAATCTCCCTGAAGCTTTCTTT. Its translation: CASKPGNLPEAFF.

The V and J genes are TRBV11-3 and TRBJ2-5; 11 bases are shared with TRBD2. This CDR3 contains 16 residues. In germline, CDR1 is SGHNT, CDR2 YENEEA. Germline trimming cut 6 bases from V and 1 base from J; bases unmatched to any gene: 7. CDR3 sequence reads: CASSPRLAGRQETQYF. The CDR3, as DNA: TGTGCCAGCAGTCCCCGACTAGCGGGACGCCAAGAGACCCAGTACTTC.

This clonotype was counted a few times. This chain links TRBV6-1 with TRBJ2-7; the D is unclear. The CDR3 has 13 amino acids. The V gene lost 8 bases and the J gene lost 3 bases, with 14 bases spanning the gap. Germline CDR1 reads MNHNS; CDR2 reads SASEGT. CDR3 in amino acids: CASSVLPGYEQYF. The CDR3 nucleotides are TGTGCCAGCTCGGTGCTCCCTGGCTACGAGCAGTACTTC.

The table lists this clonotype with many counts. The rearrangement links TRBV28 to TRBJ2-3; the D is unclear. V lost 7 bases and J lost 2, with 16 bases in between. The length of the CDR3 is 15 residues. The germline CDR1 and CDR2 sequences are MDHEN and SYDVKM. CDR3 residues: CASTPVGALTDTQYF. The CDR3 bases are TGTGCCAGCACCCCTGTAGGAGCGCTCACAGATACGCAGTATTTT.

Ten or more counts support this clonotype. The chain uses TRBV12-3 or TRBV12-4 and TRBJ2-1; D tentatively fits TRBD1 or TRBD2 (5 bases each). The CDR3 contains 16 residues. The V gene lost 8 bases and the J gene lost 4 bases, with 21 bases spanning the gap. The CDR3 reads CASRPTGLRDYNEQFF. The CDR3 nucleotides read TGTGCCAGCCGCCCCACAGGCCTCCGGGATTACAATGAGCAGTTCTTC.

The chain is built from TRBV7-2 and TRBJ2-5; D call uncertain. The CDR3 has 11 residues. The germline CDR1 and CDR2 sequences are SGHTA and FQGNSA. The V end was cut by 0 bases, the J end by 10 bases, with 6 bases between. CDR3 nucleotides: TGTGCCAGCAGCTTAGCTCTTTACCAGTACTTC. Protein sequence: CASSLALYQYF.

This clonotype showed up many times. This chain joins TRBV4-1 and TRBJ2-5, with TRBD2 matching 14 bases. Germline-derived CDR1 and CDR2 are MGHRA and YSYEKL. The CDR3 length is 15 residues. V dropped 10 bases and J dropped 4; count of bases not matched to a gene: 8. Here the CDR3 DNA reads TGCGCCACCTCGGGACTAGCGGGGGTCGCAGAGACCCAGTACTTC. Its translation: CATSGLAGVAETQYF.

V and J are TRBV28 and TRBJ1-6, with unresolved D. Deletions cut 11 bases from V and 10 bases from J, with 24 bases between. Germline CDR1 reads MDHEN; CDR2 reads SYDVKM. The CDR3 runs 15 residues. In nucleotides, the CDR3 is TGTGCCTGGCATCCGGGGTCGCAGAGAACGTCACCCCTCCACTTT. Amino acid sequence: CAWHPGSQRTSPLHF.

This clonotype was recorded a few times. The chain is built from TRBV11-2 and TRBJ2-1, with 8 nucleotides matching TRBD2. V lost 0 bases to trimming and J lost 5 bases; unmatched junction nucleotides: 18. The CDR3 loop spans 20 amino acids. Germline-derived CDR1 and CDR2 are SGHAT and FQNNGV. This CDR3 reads CASSLDPVAASGSPHNEQFF. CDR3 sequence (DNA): TGTGCCAGCAGCTTAGATCCTGTTGCGGCAAGCGGGAGCCCCCACAATGAGCAGTTCTTC.

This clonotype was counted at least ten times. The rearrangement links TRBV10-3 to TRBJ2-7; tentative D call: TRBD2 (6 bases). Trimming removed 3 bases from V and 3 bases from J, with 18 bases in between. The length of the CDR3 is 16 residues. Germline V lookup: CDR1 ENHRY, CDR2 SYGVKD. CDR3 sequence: CAISDPVIAAFYEQYF. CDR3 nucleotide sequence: TGTGCCATCAGTGACCCGGTGATAGCGGCCTTCTACGAGCAGTACTTC.

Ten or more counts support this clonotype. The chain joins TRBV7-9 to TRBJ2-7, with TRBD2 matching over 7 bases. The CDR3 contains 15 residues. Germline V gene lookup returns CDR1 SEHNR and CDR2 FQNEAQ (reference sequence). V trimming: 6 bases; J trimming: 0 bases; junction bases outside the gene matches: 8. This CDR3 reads CASRMSSGFSYEQYF. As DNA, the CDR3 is TGTGCCAGCAGGATGAGTAGCGGGTTCTCCTACGAGCAGTACTTC. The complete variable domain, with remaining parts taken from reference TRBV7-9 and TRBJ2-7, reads DTGVSQNPRHKITKRGQNVTFRCDPISEHNRLYWYRQTLGQGPEFLTYFQNEAQLEKSRLLSDRFSAERPKGSFSTLEIQRTEQGDSAMYLCASRMSSGFSYEQYFGPGTRLTVT.

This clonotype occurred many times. This chain's CDR3 is CASRPTGVEQPQHF. The CDR3 region has the DNA TGTGCCAGCAGGCCTACAGGGGTAGAGCAGCCCCAGCATTTT. The chain uses TRBV28 and TRBJ1-5; 7 bases match TRBD1. This CDR3 spans 14 amino acids. Trimming took 6 bases from V and 7 from J; bases not matched to a gene: 9. CDR1 and CDR2 from the germline V gene are MDHEN and SYDVKM.

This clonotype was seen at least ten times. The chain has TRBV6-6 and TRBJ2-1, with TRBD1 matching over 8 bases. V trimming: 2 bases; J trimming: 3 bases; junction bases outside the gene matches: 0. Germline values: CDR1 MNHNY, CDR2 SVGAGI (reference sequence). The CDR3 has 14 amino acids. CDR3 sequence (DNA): TGTGCCAGCAGTTACACAGGGGGCTACAATGAGCAGTTCTTC. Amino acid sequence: CASSYTGGYNEQFF.

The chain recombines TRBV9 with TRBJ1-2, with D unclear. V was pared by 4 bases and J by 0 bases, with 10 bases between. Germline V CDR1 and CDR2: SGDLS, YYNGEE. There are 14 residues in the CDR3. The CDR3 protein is CASSRSTANYGYTF. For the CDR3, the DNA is TGTGCCAGCAGCCGATCTACGGCTAACTATGGCTACACCTTC. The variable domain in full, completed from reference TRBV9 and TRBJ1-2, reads DSGVTQTPKHLITATGQRVTLRCSPRSGDLSVYWYQQSLDQGLQFLIQYYNGEERAKGNILERFSAQQFPDLHSELNLSSLELGDSALYFCASSRSTANYGYTFGSGTRLTVV.

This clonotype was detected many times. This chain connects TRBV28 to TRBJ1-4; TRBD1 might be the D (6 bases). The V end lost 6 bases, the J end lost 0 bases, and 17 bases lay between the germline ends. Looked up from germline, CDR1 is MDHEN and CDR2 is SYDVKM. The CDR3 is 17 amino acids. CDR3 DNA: TGTGCCAGCAGGGGGCTCGACCAGGGGCCAACTAATGAAAAACTGTTTTTT. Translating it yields CASRGLDQGPTNEKLFF.

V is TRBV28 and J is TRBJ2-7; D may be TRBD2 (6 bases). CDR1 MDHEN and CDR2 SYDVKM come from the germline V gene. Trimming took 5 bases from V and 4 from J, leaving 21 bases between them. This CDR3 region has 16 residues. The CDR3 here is CASSPGTPIIFYEQYF. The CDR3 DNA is TGTGCCAGCAGTCCCGGGACTCCAATCATATTTTACGAGCAGTACTTC. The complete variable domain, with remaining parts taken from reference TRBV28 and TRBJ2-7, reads DVKVTQSSRYLVKRTGEKVFLECVQDMDHENMFWYRQDPGLGLRLIYFSYDVKMKEKGDIPEGYSVSREKKERFSLILESASTNQTSMYLCASSPGTPIIFYEQYFGPGTRLTVT.

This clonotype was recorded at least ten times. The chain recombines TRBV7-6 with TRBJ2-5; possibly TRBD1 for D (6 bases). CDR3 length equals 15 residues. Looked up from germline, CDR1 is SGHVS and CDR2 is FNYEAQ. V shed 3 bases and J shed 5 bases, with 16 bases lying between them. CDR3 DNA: TGTGCCAGCAGCTTTGGACAGACGTACTTTGAGACCCAGTACTTC. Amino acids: CASSFGQTYFETQYF.

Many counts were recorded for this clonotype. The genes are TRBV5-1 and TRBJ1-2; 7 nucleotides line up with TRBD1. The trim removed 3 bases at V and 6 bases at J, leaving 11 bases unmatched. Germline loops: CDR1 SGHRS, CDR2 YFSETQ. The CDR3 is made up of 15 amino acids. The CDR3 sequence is CASSSSGTVLDGYTF. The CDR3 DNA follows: TGCGCCAGCAGCTCCTCCGGGACAGTCTTGGATGGCTACACCTTC.

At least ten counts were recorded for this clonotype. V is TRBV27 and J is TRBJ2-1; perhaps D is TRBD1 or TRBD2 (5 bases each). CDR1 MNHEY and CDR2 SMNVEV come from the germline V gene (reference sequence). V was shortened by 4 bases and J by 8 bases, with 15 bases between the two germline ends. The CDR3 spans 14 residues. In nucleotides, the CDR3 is TGTGCCAGCAGTTCGACGGGATGGGGGTATGAGCAGTTCTTC. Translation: CASSSTGWGYEQFF.

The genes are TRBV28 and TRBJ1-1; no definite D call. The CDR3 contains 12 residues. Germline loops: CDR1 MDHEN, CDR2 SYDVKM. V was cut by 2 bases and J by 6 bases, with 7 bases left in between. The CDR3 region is CASSLIYPEAFF. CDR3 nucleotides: TGTGCCAGCAGTTTAATCTATCCTGAAGCTTTCTTT.

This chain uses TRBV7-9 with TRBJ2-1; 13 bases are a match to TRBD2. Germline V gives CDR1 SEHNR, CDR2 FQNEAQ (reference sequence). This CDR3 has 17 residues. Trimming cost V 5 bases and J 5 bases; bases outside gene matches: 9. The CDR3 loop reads CASSPTPGTSGNNEQFF. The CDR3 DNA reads TGTGCCAGCAGCCCAACCCCCGGGACTAGCGGGAACAATGAGCAGTTCTTC.